The source of this T cell receptor (beta chain) is a study of cytomegalovirus exposure and HLA in healthy donors listed by TCRdb under 2017. Study-wide context: An earlier analysis of several hundred of the donors reported approximately 260 Gb of sequence data and 90 million to 120 million unique TCR beta sequences obtained from some 200 million T cells. Of the 300 to 450 genotyped donors, 81% were placed in the genetic ancestry cluster associated with self-reported Caucasian donors. A separate validation cohort of 100 to 150 different subjects was used in addition to the approximately 700-subject first cohort. An early release that covered around 590 HLA-typed donors contained approximately 300 gigabases of sequencing data and some 87 million unique TCR sequences. The study profiled the T cell repertoires of 666 subjects by immunosequencing and related them to cytomegalovirus serostatus. In a later genetic analysis, genome-wide SNP genotypes for about three fifths of the roughly 670 donors were used, and that subset was treated as a discovery cohort. Every repertoire in the discovery cohort had been generated on one and the same sequencing platform. Alongside the repertoire data, information on donor age, sex, ethnicity and CMV serostatus was compiled. A later analysis re-examined previously published TCR beta repertoires from more than 650 donors and added high-resolution HLA genotyping to investigate patterns of TCR occurrence. Five DR-DQ haplotypes were treated as single units for association and clustering because of strong linkage in the cohort. Among over 350 genotyped donors of the cohort, an average of around 240,000 unique TCR beta nucleotide sequences were sequenced per donor, roughly 18% of them non-productive. The later analysis used no new phenotypic data to find candidate immune exposures, relying instead on TCR beta sequences and their occurrence across donors. To decide whether each TCR beta V gene segment behaved as functional or pseudogenic, an earlier analysis of some 600 of the donors relied on high-throughput TCR beta sequencing. The study was designed to test whether signatures of past pathogen exposure could be identified by cataloging public T cell receptors. HLA typing included class I and class II loci at four-digit resolution. The number of donors typed differed by locus, with about 629-640 for A, B, C, DRB1 and DQB1, more than 500 for DQA1, 600 to 610 for DPA1, and 400 to 490 for DPB1. High-throughput TCR immunosequencing, statistical association of individual TCRs with disease status, and machine learning were combined to predict cytomegalovirus infection status. The paper as a whole reports these results and caveats: A later genetic analysis reported fewer N-insertions in productive TCRs among donors in an Asian-associated ancestry cluster than the roughly 650-donor mean. In vitro tests confirmed that a few of the cytomegalovirus-associated TCR beta chains recognize cytomegalovirus antigens. CMV serostatus was the only immune exposure information available for the cohort. The cohort was sequenced for TCR beta chains only, and without alpha or paired-chain data the features that could be detected were limited. The authors suggested that the approach could potentially be generalized to other disease states and immunological phenotypes. A further reported finding was that TCR beta sequences accurately predicted the HLA-A and HLA-B alleles for most subjects in the first cohort. Several of the top co-occurrence clusters appeared to be linked to parvovirus B19, influenza, CMV and Epstein-Barr virus, according to a later analysis. According to a later analysis, most CMV-associated TCR beta chains appeared to be HLA-restricted, and the HLA associations seemed to be driven largely by CMV exposure. When HLA alleles, especially DR and DQ, strongly co-occurred, attributing TCR associations to individual alleles was difficult. The classifier was reported to diagnose cytomegalovirus status with high specificity and sensitivity in both the original cohort and the validation cohort. HLA typing was unavailable for some donors at each locus, so association tests used only the typed subset. In the study, approximately 160 TCR beta chains were listed as associated with cytomegalovirus. A later analysis associated 15,000 to 20,000 TCR beta sequences with specific HLA alleles at a false discovery rate of 0.05. About 17 rarely observed V segments, including chromosome 9 orphons, were excluded from the earlier analysis of some 590 of the donors because counts were too low. Most TCR sequences were observed very rarely across donors, whereas some public TCRs were present in many individuals. In a later analysis, TCR association rates were found to vary across HLA loci, with the most associated TCRs seen for DRB1 alleles and the fewest for HLA-C alleles. A group of highly shared sequence variants was considered likely to be a technical artifact of the sequencing pipeline. An association between a missense DCLRE1C variant and V-gene and J-gene trimming of TCR beta chains was found in a later genetic analysis and replicated in an independent cohort. Presence/absence analyses assumed roughly uniform sequencing depth across donors, an assumption that may not hold. In a later analysis, HLA-associated TCR beta chains were found to be more clonally expanded and to have lower generation probabilities than equally common non-associated chains. Linkage disequilibrium might explain the correlated functional status among segregating V segments, but an unknown experimental factor could not be ruled out. In an earlier analysis of some 640 of the donors, most TCR beta V segments were observed in productive rearrangements about 87% or about 30% of the time, broadly matching IMGT annotations.

To prepare the library, the immunoSEQ multiplex PCR assay was applied. The multiplex PCR relied on a mix of 60 forward primers for TCR Vbeta segments and 13 reverse primers for TCR Jbeta segments. The CDR3 region of rearranged TCR beta genes was amplified from genomic DNA by a multiplex PCR assay. The Illumina HiSeq System was used to sequence the amplified TCR beta libraries as 87-base-pair reads. Regarding the original processing steps: Across the 600 to 700 repertoires, a later analysis counted tens of millions of unique TCR beta chains, roughly 11 million of which were shared by at least two donors. Raw reads were error-corrected and collapsed into unique sequences with a nearest-neighbor algorithm that merged closely related sequences to remove PCR and sequencing errors. CDR3 sequences were aligned to IMGT reference sequences to assign V, D and J gene segments. For a sequence to be retained, at least a six-nucleotide match to both a V gene segment and a J gene segment was required. Rearrangements were classified as productive when the CDR3 lacked stop codons and remained in frame with V and J, and all other rearrangements were classified as non-productive. Following IMGT convention, CDR3 was defined as the stretch from the second conserved V-encoded cysteine to the conserved J-encoded phenylalanine. In an earlier analysis of more than 550 of the donors, sequences lacking an unambiguous match to a single V gene segment were excluded. In an earlier analysis of some 590 of the donors, a V segment was called functional when productive rearrangements were above 56.7%, and segregating when the standard deviation between donors exceeded 5%. To diagnose cytomegalovirus status from the catalog of TCR beta chain sequences, a statistical classification framework was built. In a later analysis, V and J genes were assigned by comparing TCR nucleotide sequences against IMGT/GENE-DB human TR gene sequences. The TCRdist pipeline was used in a later analysis to assign CDR3 sequences and most-parsimonious VDJ recombination scenarios. In a later analysis, each TCR beta chain was defined by its CDR3 amino acid sequence together with its V-gene family, and reads without a unique V-gene family were excluded. As a way to deal with suspected cross-contamination and a sequencing artifact, a later analysis dropped 450 to 600 nucleotide sequences that were highly shared and had low generation probability. In a later analysis, a clonal expansion index was calculated for each public chain from normalized within-repertoire ranks of inferred template counts. In a later analysis, generation probabilities were computed with a VDJ recombination model fitted to out-of-frame rearrangements, and the resulting probabilities were checked against IGoR. In a later analysis, hypergeometric tests were used to score TCR-TCR, TCR-HLA and TCR-CMV co-occurrence, with a repertoire-size bias correction applied to TCR pairs. False discovery rates were estimated in a later analysis by permuting HLA or CMV assignments 20 times. In a later analysis, co-occurring TCRs were grouped with DBSCAN, and TCRdist sequence similarity was added when clustering was performed within HLA-allele-positive subsets. Repertoires with fewer than 30,000 or more than 120,000 public chains, plus five repertoires with anomalous nucleotide sharing, were excluded from co-occurrence clustering. TCRdb obtained this table from immuneACCESS and retained in-frame rearrangements with V and J assigned. These tables miss some clones; where compared with another copy, unresolved V genes account for less than half of the shortfall, and the remainder is unexplained. That table is the source of V, J and clone size, and D and trimming were worked out from the DNA. The sample table contains about 98,000 clones; only one count was recorded for around 81% of them. The top ten hold approximately 4% of the sample.

Comments on this clone: The target of this receptor is not known. No much larger clonotype is one base removed from it; base qualities were not supplied.

The cohort was made up of 500 to 850 healthy bone marrow donors. At the time of sampling, all cohort members were nominally healthy, though unrecorded immune exposures were likely present. The donor was CMV seropositive and belonged to the group of around 300 seropositive cohort members. Every donor gave a peripheral blood sample, and the peripheral blood mononuclear cells from that sample were used for TCR beta sequencing. Genomic DNA was extracted from the blood cell samples with the Qiagen DNeasy Blood Extraction Kit. Sequencing was done on a sample of PBMCs. This receptor was identified in a female donor in good health and CMV-seropositive.

The base sequence is TGCGCCAGCAGCTTTACCCTCCACAGCGGTGCCTACGAGCAGTACTTC. Translated, this is CASSFTLHSGAYEQYF. The rearrangement combines TRBV5-1 with TRBJ2-7; the D gene is possibly TRBD2, with 5 bases matching. The CDR3, from cysteine to phenylalanine, totals 16 residues. CDR3 DNA is the only sequence kept; it has 48 bases, read in frame from the first base. CDR1 and CDR2, per the germline V gene, are SGHRS and YFSETQ. V loses 2 bases, J loses 2 bases, and the germline ends lie 17 bases apart.